This TCR beta chain was sequenced in a study of blood T cells in healthy people across ages. The use of a sample-barcoded 5' primer and a J-beta primer mix characterized a second PCR of roughly 6 to 11 cycles. Each CDR3 protein is one row after TCRdb ran MiXCR on the 5' RACE reads. The table includes some 1,500,000 distinct CDR3 sequences, approximately 42% detected once. CDR1 is SQVTM, CDR2 ANQGSEA, per germline. Trimming took 2 bases from V and 0 from J, leaving 11 bases between them. The CDR3 covers 16 residues. This clonotype has more than one count but fewer than ten. Sequenced sample: blood. The receptor's source is a woman between 18 and 29 years old in good health. The chain is built from TRBV29-1 and TRBJ2-6, with D unresolved. CDR3 coding DNA: TGCAGCGTTGAACGTCGGTCACGCTCTGGGGCCAACGTCCTGACTTTC. It encodes CSVERRSRSGANVLTF.